This T cell receptor beta chain was sequenced in a study of Ad26.COV2.S vaccination and SARS-CoV-2 variants. Comments on this clone: Its antigen remains unknown.

Treatment indicated: roughly 18 received Ad26.COV2.S at low or high dose, single or two shots; about 5 received placebo; per-sample allocation not given. Repertoires come from day 63 after the first vaccine or placebo injection. Profiled with immunoSEQ multiplex PCR; TCRdb holds only in-frame clones, not every one. The sample has around 400,000 clones, 89% seen once. The germline V gene has CDR1 LGHDT and CDR2 YNNKEL (reference sequence). The CDR3 is 13 amino acids. V was clipped by 7 bases and J by 13 bases, with 20 bases between them. Whole-study findings and limits: Responses of spike-specific T cells (both CD8+ and CD4+) reportedly showed substantial breadth after vaccination.

Sample: peripheral blood, taken in a trial of Ad26.COV2.S vaccine versus placebo. The sequence was obtained from a person aged 18 to 65 who received the Ad26.COV2.S COVID-19 vaccine or a placebo. The chain joins TRBV3-1 (or the pseudogene TRBV3-2) to TRBJ2-1, with D tentatively TRBD1 or TRBD2 (5 bases each). This chain's CDR3 is CASNLRDDPSQFF. DNA of the CDR3: TGTGCCAGCAACCTCAGGGACGACCCCTCCCAGTTCTTC.